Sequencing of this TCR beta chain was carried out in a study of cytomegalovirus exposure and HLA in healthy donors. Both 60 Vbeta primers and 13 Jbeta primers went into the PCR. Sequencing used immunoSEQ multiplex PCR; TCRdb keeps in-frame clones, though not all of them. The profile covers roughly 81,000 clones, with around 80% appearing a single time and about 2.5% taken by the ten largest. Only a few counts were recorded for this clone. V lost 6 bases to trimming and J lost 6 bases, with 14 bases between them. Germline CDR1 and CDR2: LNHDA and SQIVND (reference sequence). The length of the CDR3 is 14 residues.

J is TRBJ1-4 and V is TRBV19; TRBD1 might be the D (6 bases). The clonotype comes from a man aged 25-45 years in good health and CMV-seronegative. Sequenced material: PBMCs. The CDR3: CASRFRGRDEKLFF. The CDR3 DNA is TGTGCCAGTAGATTCAGGGGAAGGGATGAAAAACTGTTTTTT.